This entry features one TCR beta chain sequence. The sample belongs to a study of blood T cell repertoires in COVID-19. Study information: Researchers got acute and convalescent COVID-19 samples from the United States, Italy and Spain.

Original processing notes: Nucleated cell number was recorded as an estimate derived from reference gene primer amplification. The method was immunoSEQ multiplex PCR; TCRdb's version includes in-frame clones alone and lacks a portion of them. D and trimming were read from the DNA, whereas the V and J calls and clone size are those reported in that table. The table includes 100,000 to 120,000 clones, about 85% detected once. Material: peripheral blood. The receptor was derived from a man in his fifties with acute or convalescent COVID-19.

The CDR3 bases are TGTGCCAGCAGCTTGGACCCCGGGACAGGAATGTCTGGGGCCAACGTCCTGACTTTC. Translating it yields CASSLDPGTGMSGANVLTF. This sequence joins TRBV5-4 and TRBJ2-6; 8 positions agree with TRBD1. Germline V gives CDR1 SGHNT, CDR2 YYREEE (reference sequence). The CDR3 contains 19 residues. V was pared by 0 bases and J by 1 base, with 9 bases of the junction left unmatched. The variable domain in full, completed from reference TRBV5-4 and TRBJ2-6, reads ETGVTQSPTHLIKTRGQQVTLRCSSQSGHNTVSWYQQALGQGPQFIFQYYREEENGRGNFPPRFSGLQFPNYSSELNVNALELDDSALYLCASSLDPGTGMSGANVLTFGAGSRLTVL.